Listed below are T cell receptor beta chains from one sample, sequenced in a study of T cell responses to AZD1222 COVID-19 vaccine. Here immunoSEQ multiplex PCR was the method, and the copy in TCRdb shows in-frame clones only, minus some. The sample contains about 130,000 clones, 92% of which appear only once. Specimen: peripheral blood, collected on day 0 of AZD1222 vaccination. Receptor source: an adult in good health. Each CDR3 is given with its conserved first and last residue. D genes are given only for firm matches. Rows may omit the clone size; those that give it use once, few, many or a size class.

NA | NA | TRBJ2-2 | TRBV6-6 | TGTGCCAGCAGGGGGTGGGGGATGAACACCGGGGAGCTGTTTTTT | CASRGWGMNTGELFF
NA | NA | TRBJ2-1 | TRBV6-5 | TGTGCCAGCGGGTTGCAGGCTGAGCAGTTCTTC | CASGLQAEQFF
NA | TRBD2 | TRBJ2-5 | TRBV11-3 | TGTGCCAGCAGCACGGGACTACCTGGGGAGACCCAGTACTTC | CASSTGLPGETQYF
NA | TRBD2 | TRBJ2-5 | TRBV7-2 | TGTGCCAGCAGCTTAGCGGATCTAGCGGGCCAAGAGACCCAGTACTTC | CASSLADLAGQETQYF
NA | NA | TRBJ1-3 | TRBV2 | TGTGCCAGCTGGGGGGCTGGGGACTCTGGAAACACCATATATTTT | CASWGAGDSGNTIYF
NA | NA | TRBJ2-7 | TRBV15 | TGTGCCACCAGCAGAGATCAGACTAGCTCCTACGAGCAGTACTTC | CATSRDQTSSYEQYF
NA | NA | TRBJ2-6 | TRBV15 | TGTGCCACCAGCAGAGATCGGGGATCTGGGGCCAACGTCCTGACTTTC | CATSRDRGSGANVLTF
NA | NA | TRBJ1-1 | TRBV7-3 | TGTGCCAGCAGCTTGGACTCCGGTGGGAACACTGAAGCTTTCTTT | CASSLDSGGNTEAFF
NA | NA | TRBJ1-2 | TRBV7-9 | TGTGCCAGCAGCCTACGACAGTCACAAGCTAACTATGGCTACACCTTC | CASSLRQSQANYGYTF
NA | NA | TRBJ1-3 | TRBV9 | TGTGCCAGCAGCGTAGAACCCTCTGGAAACACCATATATTTT | CASSVEPSGNTIYF
few | TRBD1 | TRBJ1-1 | TRBV11-1 | TGTGCCAGCAGCTCCAACGGACAGGGAAACACTGAAGCTTTCTTT | CASSSNGQGNTEAFF
NA | NA | TRBJ2-2 | TRBV28 | TGTGCCAGCAGTGTCTGGCGGGATAACACCGGGGAGCTGTTTTTT | CASSVWRDNTGELFF
NA | TRBD1 | TRBJ2-5 | TRBV2 | TGTGCCAGCAGACGGGACAGCCTAGAGACCCAGTACTTC | CASRRDSLETQYF
NA | TRBD2 | TRBJ2-1 | TRBV11-3 | TGTGCCAGCAGCTCGGGACTAGCGAAAAGCTCCTACAATGAGCAGTTCTTC | CASSSGLAKSSYNEQFF
NA | NA | TRBJ2-1 | TRBV4-3 | TGCGCCAGCAGCCAATCCGGGACTGCCTCCTACAATGAGCAGTTCTTC | CASSQSGTASYNEQFF
NA | TRBD2 | TRBJ2-2 | TRBV3-1/TRBV3-2 | TGTGCCAGCAAAACTAGCGGGAGATCGACCGGGGAGCTGTTTTTT | CASKTSGRSTGELFF
NA | NA | TRBJ2-3 | TRBV9 | TGTGCCAGCAGCCGTAGGTGGGATACGCAGTATTTT | CASSRRWDTQYF
NA | NA | TRBJ2-1 | TRBV4-1 | TGCGCCAGCAGCCAAGATAAGGACCTTATAAGCTCCTACAATGAGCAGTTCTTC | CASSQDKDLISSYNEQFF
NA | TRBD2 | TRBJ2-7 | TRBV9 | TGTGCCAGCAGCCCCCGACTAGCGGGAGGGCCTGTCGAGCAGTACTTC | CASSPRLAGGPVEQYF
NA | TRBD2 | TRBJ2-5 | TRBV5-5 | TGTGCCAGCAGCTTGGTTCTAGCGGGAGGATGGCAAGAGACCCAGTACTTC | CASSLVLAGGWQETQYF
NA | NA | TRBJ2-1 | TRBV19 | TGTGCCAGTAGTAGGGTCGGGGATATCCATGAGCAGTTCTTC | CASSRVGDIHEQFF
NA | TRBD1 | TRBJ2-1 | TRBV6-1 | TGTGCCAGCAGTGAAAGGGTGGGGGGACAGGGGCACAATGAGCAGTTCTTC | CASSERVGGQGHNEQFF
NA | TRBD1 | TRBJ1-1 | TRBV6-5 | TGTGCCACCAAGGGGGCGCGAGGAACTGAAGCTTTCTTT | CATKGARGTEAFF
NA | NA | TRBJ2-1 | TRBV3-1/TRBV3-2 | TGTGCCAGCAGCCGCCGGACGGTTTACAATGAGCAGTTCTTC | CASSRRTVYNEQFF
NA | NA | TRBJ2-5 | TRBV19 | TGTGCCAGTAGTATTGGGGGAGGCGAAGAGACCCAGTACTTC | CASSIGGGEETQYF
NA | NA | TRBJ2-7 | TRBV3-1/TRBV3-2 | TGTGCCAGCAGCCAAGTGGCCAGGGTTTACGAGCAGTACTTC | CASSQVARVYEQYF
NA | NA | TRBJ1-2 | TRBV6-5 | TGTGCCAGCAGTACCAAAGGGGGGCCAGGCTATGGCTACACCTTC | CASSTKGGPGYGYTF
NA | NA | TRBJ2-7 | TRBV7-3 | TGTGCCAGCAGCTTATATGCAGGACCGACCTACGAGCAGTACTTC | CASSLYAGPTYEQYF
few | TRBD2 | TRBJ2-7 | TRBV27 | TGTGCCAGCAGTTTCCGGGGGGACTACGAGCAGTACTTC | CASSFRGDYEQYF
NA | NA | TRBJ2-3 | TRBV11-3 | TGTGCCAGCAGCTCCAACCGGGATACGCAGTATTTT | CASSSNRDTQYF
NA | TRBD1 | TRBJ1-5 | TRBV2 | TGTGCCAGCAGTGCAGAGACAGGGCCAAATCAGCCCCAGCATTTT | CASSAETGPNQPQHF
NA | NA | TRBJ1-1 | TRBV9 | TGTGCCAGCGGGGTGAACACTGAAGCTTTCTTT | CASGVNTEAFF
NA | NA | TRBJ2-3 | TRBV28 | TGTGCCAGCACCCACCCTAAAGTCCCGACCTCCACAGATACGCAGTATTTT | CASTHPKVPTSTDTQYF
NA | TRBD2 | TRBJ2-7 | TRBV7-8 | TGTGCCAGCAGCTTGGATCTAGCGGGTTCCTACGAGCAGTACTTC | CASSLDLAGSYEQYF
NA | NA | TRBJ2-1 | TRBV11-2 | TGTGCCAGCAGCCCCTCGCGGAGGGGAGCCGGCAATGAGCAGTTCTTC | CASSPSRRGAGNEQFF